One sample yielded the 29 T cell receptor beta chains listed below, sequenced in a study of Tregs in tolerant kidney transplant recipients. Profiling relied on immunoSEQ multiplex PCR, and the TCRdb table lists in-frame clones only, not all of them. The sample's table shows about 14,000 clones. Mixed chimerism was transient after nonmyeloablative marrow transplants from related graft donors. The material was CD8+ T cells from blood (PBMCs), obtained 6 months after the transplant. All receptors come from a human patient who received a combined kidney and bone marrow transplant. Some T cells here may be from the graft donor.

Comment on this clone: The CDR3 extends 3 residues past the end of the read, so its final part is completed from the germline J gene. The rearrangement links TRBV2 to TRBJ2-3; tentative D call: TRBD1 (5 bases). Trimming removed 3 bases from V and 2 bases from J, with 12 bases in between. This CDR3 comprises 15 residues. Germline V gene sequence: CDR1 SNHLY, CDR2 FYNNEI. The CDR3 sequence is CASSDSGFPTDTQYF. Incomplete CDR3 DNA: TGTGCCAGCAGTGATTCAGGGTTCCCCACAGATACG. Together with reference TRBV2 and TRBJ2-3, the CDR3 gives the full variable domain: EPEVTQTPSHQVTQMGQEVILRCVPISNHLYFYWYRQILGQKVEFLVSFYNNEISEKSEIFDDQFSVERPDGSNFTLKIRSTKLEDSAMYFCASSDSGFPTDTQYFGPGTRLTVL.

A remark on this clone: Read sequence stops 3 residues before the CDR3 end, and the germline J gene provides the missing end. J is TRBJ2-7 and V is TRBV7-2, with 7 positions matching TRBD1. The CDR3 is 15 residues long. V trimming: 2 bases; J trimming: 3 bases; junction bases outside the gene matches: 7. In germline, CDR1 is SGHTA, CDR2 FQGNSA. CDR3 region: CASSLSPGQVYEQYF. Partial CDR3 DNA: TGTGCCAGCAGCTTAAGCCCCGGACAGGTCTACGAG.

As to this clone: The sequence runs out 3 residues before the end of the CDR3; the remainder is reconstructed from the germline J gene. V usage is TRBV28 and J usage is TRBJ2-1; TRBD2 matches 14 bases. Germline loops: CDR1 MDHEN, CDR2 SYDVKM. The CDR3 is 18 residues long. V trimming: 1 base; J trimming: 8 bases; junction bases outside the gene matches: 10. CDR3 sequence reads: CASSLLSEGLAGEDEQFF. Incomplete CDR3 DNA: TGTGCCAGCAGTTTATTAAGTGAGGGACTAGCGGGAGAGGATGAG.

For this clone: The read is 3 residues too short to cover the CDR3 end, so that end is filled in from the germline J gene. The chain recombines TRBV19 with TRBJ2-7, with TRBD1 matching 8 bases. J lost 4 bases, V lost 1 base, and 3 bases had no gene match. CDR3 size: 14 residues. Germline V CDR1 and CDR2: LNHDA, SQIVND (reference sequence). CDR3 sequence: CASSIGGTGYEQYF. Incomplete CDR3 DNA: TGTGCCAGTAGTATAGGAGGGACAGGATACGAG.

Turning to this clone: The read stops 3 residues short of the end of the CDR3; the missing end is completed from the germline J gene. V usage is TRBV2 and J usage is TRBJ2-7, with D maybe TRBD2 (5 bases). V gave up 2 bases and J gave up 6 bases, with 11 bases separating them. This CDR3 comprises 13 residues. CDR1 is SNHLY, CDR2 FYNNEI, per germline. The CDR3 here is CASSEWLRAEQYF. The sequenced part of the CDR3 DNA is TGTGCCAGCAGTGAATGGCTGAGGGCCGAG. The full variable domain, rest sourced from reference TRBV2 and TRBJ2-7, is EPEVTQTPSHQVTQMGQEVILRCVPISNHLYFYWYRQILGQKVEFLVSFYNNEISEKSEIFDDQFSVERPDGSNFTLKIRSTKLEDSAMYFCASSEWLRAEQYFGPGTRLTVT.

Comment on this clone: The read comes to an end 3 residues before the CDR3 does, leaving the germline J gene to fill in the end. The rearrangement links TRBV7-2 to TRBJ2-7; 10 bases are a match to TRBD1. This CDR3 spans 15 amino acids. Germline trimming cut 4 bases from V and 4 bases from J; bases unmatched to any gene: 7. In germline, CDR1 is SGHTA, CDR2 FQGNSA. The CDR3 protein is CASSYGTGAGYEQYF. The CDR3 bases that were read are TGTGCCAGCAGCTACGGGACAGGGGCGGGTTACGAG. Full variable domain (remainder filled in from reference TRBV7-2 and TRBJ2-7): GAGVSQSPSNKVTEKGKDVELRCDPISGHTALYWYRQSLGQGLEFLIYFQGNSAPDKSGLPSDRFSAERTGGSVSTLTIQRTQQEDSAVYLCASSYGTGAGYEQYFGPGTRLTVT.

Turning to this clone: The DNA ends 3 residues before the CDR3 does, and the rest of the CDR3 is filled in from the germline J gene. This sequence joins TRBV5-1 and TRBJ1-1; D might be TRBD1 (6 bases). The CDR3 has 16 amino acids. CDR1 is SGHRS and CDR2 is YFSETQ in the germline V gene. Trimming removed 4 bases at V and 4 bases at J, with 20 bases between. The CDR3: CASSPDRQARSTEAFF. CDR3 bases read: TGCGCCAGCAGCCCAGACAGGCAGGCGAGGTCCACTGAA.

As concerns this clone: The read ends 3 residues shy of where the CDR3 ends; the end is completed using the germline J gene. The gene calls are TRBV7-6 and TRBJ2-2, with 10 bases fitting TRBD1. Germline CDR1 is SGHVS and CDR2 is FNYEAQ. This CDR3 is 15 amino acids long. V lost 1 base, J lost 6 bases, and 2 bases stayed unmatched. The CDR3 here is CASSLGQGASGELFF. Incomplete CDR3 DNA: TGTGCCAGCAGCTTAGGACAGGGGGCGTCCGGGGAG.

A word on this clone: The read is 3 residues too short to cover the CDR3 end, so that end is filled in from the germline J gene. This rearrangement joins TRBV6-2 or TRBV6-3 to TRBJ1-2; D unresolved. V was clipped by 3 bases and J by 6 bases, with 11 bases between them. Germline lookup yields CDR1 MNHEY and CDR2 SVGEGT. The CDR3 contains 13 residues. Here the CDR3 reads CASSYGRSHGYTF. CDR3 DNA (partial): TGTGCCAGCAGTTATGGGCGATCTCATGGC.

As regards this clone: Read data end 3 residues before the CDR3 end; the end is taken from the germline J gene. V is TRBV5-6 and J is TRBJ1-2; D is unresolved. CDR3 length: 15 amino acids. V gave up 3 bases and J gave up 0 bases, with 12 bases separating them. Germline V CDR1 and CDR2: SGHDT, YYEEEE. CDR3 loop: CASSSLQVTNYGYTF. Incomplete CDR3 DNA: TGTGCCAGCAGCTCCCTTCAGGTTACTAACTATGGC.

About this clone itself: Sequencing ends 3 residues short of the CDR3 end; the germline J gene provides the rest. This chain links TRBV9 with TRBJ2-1, with D uncertain. Between the trimmed V and J ends, which lost 4 bases and 3 bases, there was a span of 8 bases. The germline V gene has CDR1 SGDLS and CDR2 YYNGEE. This CDR3 spans 13 amino acids. CDR3 DNA, as far as it was read: TGTGCCAGCAGCCCACCGCGCTACAATGAG. This codes for CASSPPRYNE. The CDR3 in its entirety is CASSPPRYNEQFF.

As regards this clone: The missing CDR3 end, 3 residues past where the read stops, is filled in from the germline J gene. This chain links TRBV4-1 with TRBJ1-5, with D tentatively TRBD1 (5 bases). CDR3 length: 13 residues. Trimming cost V 6 bases and J 5 bases, with 11 bases left between them. From germline, CDR1 is MGHRA and CDR2 YSYEKL. The CDR3 loop is CASSDRVYQPQHF. CDR3 DNA, as far as it was read: TGCGCCAGCAGTGACAGAGTATATCAGCCC.

As to this clone: The DNA ends 3 residues before the CDR3 does, and the rest of the CDR3 is filled in from the germline J gene. The V call is TRBV19, the J call TRBJ1-5; 7 bases match TRBD1. CDR3 length: 13 amino acids. Germline lookup yields CDR1 LNHDA and CDR2 SQIVND (reference sequence). The ends lost 4 bases at V and 6 bases at J; junction bases unmatched: 3. The CDR3 protein is CASSTTGIQPQHF. CDR3 bases read: TGTGCCAGTAGTACGACAGGGATTCAGCCC.

As concerns this clone: The read halts 3 residues ahead of the CDR3 end, with the missing end drawn from the germline J gene. The chain uses TRBV7-8 and TRBJ2-5, with 13 bases fitting TRBD2. Germline lookup yields CDR1 SGHVS and CDR2 FQNEAQ. The J segment lost 2 bases and the V segment lost 5 bases, leaving 5 bases of the junction unmatched. The CDR3 is 16 residues long. The CDR3 loop is CASSQRLAGGQETQYF. The sequenced CDR3 bases are TGTGCCAGCAGCCAGAGACTAGCGGGGGGTCAAGAGACC.

Details on this clone: The read halts 3 residues ahead of the CDR3 end, with the missing end drawn from the germline J gene. The J gene is TRBJ2-7, the V gene TRBV7-8; weak D call: TRBD2 (6 bases). Trimming left V 11 bases short and J 5 bases short, with 19 bases between. CDR1 is SGHVS, CDR2 FQNEAQ, per germline. The CDR3 contains 13 residues. The sequenced CDR3 bases are TGTGCCCTAGCGTCGGGGAGTCGCGACGAG. Residues: CALASGSRDE. The entire CDR3 sequence reads CALASGSRDEQYF.

Of note for this clone: Coverage ceases 3 residues before the CDR3 finishes, and the germline J gene fills in the end. The chain couples TRBV7-9 to TRBJ1-3; maybe TRBD1 (5 bases). Per the germline V gene, CDR1 is SEHNR and CDR2 is FQNEAQ (reference sequence). The CDR3 consists of 13 residues. Incomplete CDR3 DNA: TGTGCCAGCACCCCGCCCCAGACCAGGGAC. Encoded protein: CASTPPQTRD. The whole CDR3 sequence is CASTPPQTRDIYF.

Concerning this clone: The observed sequence ends 3 residues before the CDR3 terminus, with the missing tail filled in from the germline J gene. V usage is TRBV10-3 and J usage is TRBJ1-4, with a weak D call TRBD1 (6 bases). CDR1 and CDR2 (germline): ENHRY, SYGVKD. The CDR3 covers 15 residues. V dropped 3 bases and J dropped 5 bases, with 13 bases sitting between them. CDR3 sequence reads: CAISDPGTKNEKLFF. Incomplete CDR3 DNA: TGTGCCATCAGTGACCCCGGGACAAAGAATGAAAAA.

The chain's CDR3 is CASRRIAGSDQETQYF. The sequenced part of the CDR3 DNA is TGTGCCAGTAGACGTATAGCGGGGTCGGACCAAGAGACC. The J gene is TRBJ2-5, the V gene TRBV19; 8 positions agree with TRBD2. The read gets to within 3 residues of the CDR3 end, and the germline J gene fills in the rest. After removal of 6 bases from V and 0 bases from J, the junction contained 9 bases not matched to a gene. The germline gives CDR1 LNHDA, CDR2 SQIVND (reference sequence). There are 16 residues in the CDR3.

On this clone: The read stops 3 residues short of the end of the CDR3; the missing end is completed from the germline J gene. The chain combines TRBV20-1 with TRBJ2-3; 13 bases are shared with TRBD2. Looked up from germline, CDR1 is DFQATT and CDR2 is SNEGSKA (reference sequence). The J segment lost 2 bases and the V segment lost 5 bases, leaving 13 bases of the junction unmatched. CDR3 length: 18 residues. The CDR3 bases that were read are TGCAGTGCTTCCAGCTACGGGACTAGCGGGGAGGACACAGATACG. This encodes CSASSYGTSGEDTDT. In full, the CDR3 is CSASSYGTSGEDTDTQYF.

As concerns this clone: Read sequence stops 3 residues before the CDR3 end, and the germline J gene provides the missing end. The gene calls are TRBV10-3 and TRBJ2-1, with 16 positions matching TRBD2. The junction had 13 bases not matched to a gene; V was cut back by 6 bases and J by 8 bases. Germline V gives CDR1 ENHRY, CDR2 SYGVKD. The CDR3 covers 18 residues. This CDR3 reads CAISLMYTGTSGRDEQFF. The part of the CDR3 DNA that was read is TGTGCCATCAGCCTTATGTATACCGGGACTAGCGGGAGGGATGAG.

As concerns this clone: Read coverage stops 3 residues before the CDR3 terminus; the germline J gene supplies the remainder. The chain joins TRBV11-2 to TRBJ2-7; the D gene is possibly TRBD1 (5 bases). With 5 bases removed from V and 2 bases from J, the gap between germline ends came to 16 bases. Germline CDR1 is SGHAT and CDR2 is FQNNGV. This CDR3 has 15 residues. The CDR3 loop is CASSPPGWRAYEQYF. The CDR3 bases that were read are TGTGCCAGCAGCCCCCCAGGGTGGAGAGCCTACGAG. Based on the CDR3 plus reference TRBV11-2 and TRBJ2-7, the full variable domain is EAGVAQSPRYKIIEKRQSVAFWCNPISGHATLYWYQQILGQGPKLLIQFQNNGVVDDSQLPKDRFSAERLKGVDSTLKIQPAKLEDSAVYLCASSPPGWRAYEQYFGPGTRLTVT.

As to this clone: Read coverage stops 3 residues before the CDR3 terminus; the germline J gene supplies the remainder. This chain links TRBV18 with TRBJ2-3, with 10 bases fitting TRBD2. The CDR3 covers 15 residues. CDR1 is KGHSH and CDR2 is LQKENI in the germline V gene. The covered CDR3 bases are TGTGCCAGCTCACCCAGCGGGAGGGGCCAAGAGACG. It yields the protein CASSPSGRGQET. The whole CDR3 is CASSPSGRGQETQYF. Full variable domain (missing parts from reference TRBV18 and TRBJ2-3): NAGVMQNPRHLVRRRGQEARLRCSPMKGHSHVYWYRQLPEEGLKFMVYLQKENIIDESGMPKERFSAEFPKEGPSILRIQQVVRGDSAAYFCASSPSGRGQETQYFGPGTRLTVL.

A remark on this clone: Coverage ceases 3 residues before the CDR3 finishes, and the germline J gene fills in the end. The V call is TRBV13, the J call TRBJ2-3, with TRBD2 as a possible D gene (5 bases). The CDR3 is made up of 13 amino acids. V gave up 6 bases and J gave up 1 base, with 8 bases separating them. In germline, CDR1 is PRHDT, CDR2 FYEKMQ (reference sequence). CDR3 DNA, as far as it was read: TGTGCCAGCAGACCCGGGGGCACAGATACG. Translating it yields CASRPGGTDT. From start to end, the CDR3 is CASRPGGTDTQYF.

As to this clone: From the germline J gene comes the end of the CDR3, since the read stops 3 residues before it. The J gene is TRBJ2-1, the V gene TRBV19; 8 bases map to TRBD2. From germline, CDR1 is LNHDA and CDR2 SQIVND (reference sequence). V lost 1 base, J lost 8 bases, and 16 bases stayed unmatched. The CDR3 has 18 residues. This CDR3 reads CASSIGRAGALIGDEQFF. Partial CDR3 DNA: TGTGCCAGTAGTATAGGACGAGCGGGAGCCCTTATTGGCGATGAG.

Remarks on this clone: The read terminates 3 residues before the CDR3 end, so the remaining end is supplied by the germline J gene. The gene calls are TRBV30 and TRBJ1-1; D is perhaps TRBD1 (5 bases). CDR1 GTSNPN and CDR2 SVGIG come from the germline V gene (reference sequence). The CDR3 is made up of 15 amino acids. Trimming took off 0 bases at V and 1 base at J, with 12 bases between the two ends. CDR3: CAWSVRGRGNTEAFF. The CDR3 bases that were read are TGTGCCTGGAGTGTACGGGGGAGGGGGAACACTGAA.

With respect to this clone: Read data end 3 residues before the CDR3 end; the end is taken from the germline J gene. The chain has TRBV2 and TRBJ2-3, with TRBD1 matching 7 bases. Germline lookup yields CDR1 SNHLY and CDR2 FYNNEI. After removal of 10 bases from V and 1 base from J, the junction contained 8 bases not matched to a gene. The CDR3 extends over 14 amino acids. The chain's CDR3 is CATQTGRGTDTQYF. CDR3 bases read: TGTGCCACCCAGACAGGGCGAGGCACAGATACG.

The CDR3 region is CASSTRDSSQYF. The covered CDR3 bases are TGTGCCAGCAGCACCCGGGACTCCTCG. The chain has TRBV7-9 and TRBJ2-3; a possible D gene is TRBD2 (6 bases). The read gets to within 3 residues of the CDR3 end, and the germline J gene fills in the rest. The length of the CDR3 is 12 residues. Germline V gives CDR1 SEHNR, CDR2 FQNEAQ (reference sequence).

With respect to this clone: The read is 3 residues too short to cover the CDR3 end, so that end is filled in from the germline J gene. The chain carries TRBV7-6 and TRBJ1-5; maybe TRBD1 (5 bases). Germline V CDR1 and CDR2: SGHVS, FNYEAQ. The CDR3 sequence is 12 residues long. The V gene lost 1 base and the J gene lost 9 bases, with 7 bases spanning the gap. The CDR3 sequence: CASSLGGGPQHF. CDR3 DNA (partial): TGTGCCAGCAGCTTAGGGGGGGGGCCC.

As concerns this clone: The read finishes 3 residues shy of the CDR3 end, and the germline J gene is used to complete it. The rearrangement links TRBV4-2 to TRBJ2-3, with D possibly matching TRBD2 (5 bases). Between the trimmed V and J ends, which lost 2 bases and 5 bases, there was a span of 11 bases. Germline-derived CDR1 and CDR2 are LGHNA and YNFKEQ. The CDR3 totals 14 residues. The CDR3 is CASSQTLSVDTQYF. The CDR3 DNA, read in part, is TGTGCCAGCAGCCAAACCCTTAGCGTAGATACG.